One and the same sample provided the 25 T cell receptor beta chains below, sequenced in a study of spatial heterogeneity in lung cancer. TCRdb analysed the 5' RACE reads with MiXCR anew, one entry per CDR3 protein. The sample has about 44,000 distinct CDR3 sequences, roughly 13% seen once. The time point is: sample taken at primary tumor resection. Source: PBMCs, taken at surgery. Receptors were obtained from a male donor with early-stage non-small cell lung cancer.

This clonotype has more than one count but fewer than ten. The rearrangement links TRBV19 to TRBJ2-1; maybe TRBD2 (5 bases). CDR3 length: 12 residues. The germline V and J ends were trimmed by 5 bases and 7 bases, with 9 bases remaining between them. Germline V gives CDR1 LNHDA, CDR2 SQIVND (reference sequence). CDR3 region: CASSAWRNEQFF. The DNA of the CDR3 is TGTGCCAGTAGTGCCTGGAGGAATGAGCAGTTCTTC.

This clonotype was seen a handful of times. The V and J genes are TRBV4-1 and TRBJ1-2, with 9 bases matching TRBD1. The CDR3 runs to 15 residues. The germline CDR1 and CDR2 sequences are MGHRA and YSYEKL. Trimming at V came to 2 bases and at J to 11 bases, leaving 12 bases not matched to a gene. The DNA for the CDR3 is TGCGCCAGCAGCCAACCGACATCCGGGACAGGGAAATACACCTTC. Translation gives CASSQPTSGTGKYTF.

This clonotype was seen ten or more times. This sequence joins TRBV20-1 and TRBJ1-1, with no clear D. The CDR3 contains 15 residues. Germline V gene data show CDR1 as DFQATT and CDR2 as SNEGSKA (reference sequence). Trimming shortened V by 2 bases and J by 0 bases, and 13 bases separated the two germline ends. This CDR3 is CSARRSVDMNTEAFF. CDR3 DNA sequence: TGCAGTGCTAGAAGATCCGTAGATATGAACACTGAAGCTTTCTTT.

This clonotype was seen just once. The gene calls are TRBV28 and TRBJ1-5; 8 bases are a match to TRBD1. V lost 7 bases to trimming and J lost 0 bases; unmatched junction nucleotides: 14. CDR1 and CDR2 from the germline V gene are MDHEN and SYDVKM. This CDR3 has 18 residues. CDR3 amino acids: CASNYETGGLYSNQPQHF. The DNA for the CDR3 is TGTGCCAGCAACTACGAAACAGGGGGGCTTTATAGCAATCAGCCCCAGCATTTT.

CDR3 sequence (DNA): TGTGCCAGCAGCTTCGGGGGCGGGCCCCAGCATTTT. Translated: CASSFGGGPQHF. J is TRBJ1-5 and V is TRBV7-9, with D possibly matching TRBD1 (6 bases). Germline V CDR1 and CDR2: SEHNR, FQNEAQ (reference sequence). This CDR3 is 12 amino acids long. The V end was cut by 3 bases, the J end by 9 bases, with 9 bases between.

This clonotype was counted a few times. CDR3 sequence reads: CASSLVPGVGEQYF. Here the CDR3 DNA reads TGTGCCAGCAGCTTAGTCCCGGGAGTGGGAGAGCAGTACTTC. The chain carries TRBV7-2 and TRBJ2-7; weak D call: TRBD2 (6 bases). Trimming left V 1 base short and J 7 bases short, with 14 bases between. Germline assignment: CDR1 SGHTA and CDR2 FQGNSA. The length of the CDR3 is 14 residues. Combining the CDR3 with reference TRBV7-2 and TRBJ2-7 gives the whole variable domain GAGVSQSPSNKVTEKGKDVELRCDPISGHTALYWYRQSLGQGLEFLIYFQGNSAPDKSGLPSDRFSAERTGGSVSTLTIQRTQQEDSAVYLCASSLVPGVGEQYFGPGTRLTVT.

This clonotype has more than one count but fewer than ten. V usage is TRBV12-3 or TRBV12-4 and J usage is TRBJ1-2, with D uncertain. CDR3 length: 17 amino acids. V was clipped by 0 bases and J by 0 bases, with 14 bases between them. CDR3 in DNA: TGTGCCAGCAGTTTAGCGCTCCCAGGATCAGCTAACTATGGCTACACCTTC. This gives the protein CASSLALPGSANYGYTF.

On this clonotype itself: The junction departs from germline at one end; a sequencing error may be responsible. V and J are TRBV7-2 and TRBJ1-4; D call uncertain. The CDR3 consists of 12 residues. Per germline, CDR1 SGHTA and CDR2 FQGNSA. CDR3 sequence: CVSSFGREKLFF. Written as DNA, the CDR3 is TGTGTCAGCAGCTTTGGTCGGGAAAAACTGTTTTTT.

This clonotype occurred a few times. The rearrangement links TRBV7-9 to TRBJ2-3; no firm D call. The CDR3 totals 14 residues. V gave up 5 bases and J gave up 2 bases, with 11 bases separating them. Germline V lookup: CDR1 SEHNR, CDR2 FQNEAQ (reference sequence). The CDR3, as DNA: TGTGCCAGCAGCCAATCGGTCCACACAGATACGCAGTATTTT. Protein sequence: CASSQSVHTDTQYF.

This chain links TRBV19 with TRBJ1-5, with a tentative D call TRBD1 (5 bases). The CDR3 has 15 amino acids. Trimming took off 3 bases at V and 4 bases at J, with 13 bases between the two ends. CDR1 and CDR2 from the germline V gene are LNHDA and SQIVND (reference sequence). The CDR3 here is CASSMRDGQNQPQHF. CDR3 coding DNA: TGTGCCAGTAGTATGCGGGACGGGCAAAATCAGCCCCAGCATTTT.

The CDR3 sequence is CASSAGTTSYEQYF. CDR3 DNA sequence: TGTGCCAGCAGCGCCGGGACTACATCCTACGAGCAGTACTTC. The V and J genes are TRBV5-4 and TRBJ2-7, with 7 positions matching TRBD2. The germline V gene encodes CDR1 SGHNT and CDR2 YYREEE (reference sequence). The J segment lost 1 base and the V segment lost 4 bases, leaving 5 bases of the junction unmatched. The CDR3 loop spans 14 amino acids.

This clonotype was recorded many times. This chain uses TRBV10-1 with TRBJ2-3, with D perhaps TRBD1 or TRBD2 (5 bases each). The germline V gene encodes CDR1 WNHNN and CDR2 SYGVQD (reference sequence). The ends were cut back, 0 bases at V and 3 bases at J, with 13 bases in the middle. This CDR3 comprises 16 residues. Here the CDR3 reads CASSESRGAATDTQYF. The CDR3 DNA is TGCGCCAGCAGTGAGTCGAGGGGTGCTGCGACAGATACGCAGTATTTT.

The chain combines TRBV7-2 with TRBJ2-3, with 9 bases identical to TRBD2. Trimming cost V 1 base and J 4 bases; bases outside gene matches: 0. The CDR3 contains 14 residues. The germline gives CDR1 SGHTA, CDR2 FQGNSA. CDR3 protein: CASSLERGADTQYF. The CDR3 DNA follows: TGTGCCAGCAGCTTAGAGCGGGGGGCAGATACGCAGTATTTT.

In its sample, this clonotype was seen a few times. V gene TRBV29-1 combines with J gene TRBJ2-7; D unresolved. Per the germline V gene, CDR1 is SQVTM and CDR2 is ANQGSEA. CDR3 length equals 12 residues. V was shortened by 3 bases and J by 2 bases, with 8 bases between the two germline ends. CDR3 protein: CSVEVATYEQYF. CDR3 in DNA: TGCAGCGTTGAGGTGGCAACCTACGAGCAGTACTTC.

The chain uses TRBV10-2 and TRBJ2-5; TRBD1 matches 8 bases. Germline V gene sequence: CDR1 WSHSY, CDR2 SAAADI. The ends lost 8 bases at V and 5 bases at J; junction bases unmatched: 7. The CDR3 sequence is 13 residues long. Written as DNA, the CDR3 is TGCGCCAGCTCACAGGGGGAAGGGGAGACCCAGTACTTC. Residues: CASSQGEGETQYF.

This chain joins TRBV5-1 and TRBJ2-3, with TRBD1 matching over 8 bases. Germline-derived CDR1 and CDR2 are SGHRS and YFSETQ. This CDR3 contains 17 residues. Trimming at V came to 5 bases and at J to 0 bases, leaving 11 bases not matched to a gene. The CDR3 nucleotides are TGCGCCAGCAGGAACGGGACAGGTTTGACTAGCACAGATACGCAGTATTTT. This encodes CASRNGTGLTSTDTQYF.

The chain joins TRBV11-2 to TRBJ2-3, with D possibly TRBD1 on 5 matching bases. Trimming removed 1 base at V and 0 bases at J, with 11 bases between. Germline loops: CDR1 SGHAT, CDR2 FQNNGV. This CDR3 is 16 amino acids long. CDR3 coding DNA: TGTGCCAGCAGCTTAGTTCGGACACTTAGCACAGATACGCAGTATTTT. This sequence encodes CASSLVRTLSTDTQYF.

The CDR3: CASCTIQGASPLHF. As DNA, the CDR3 is TGTGCCAGCTGCACCATACAGGGTGCTTCACCCCTCCACTTT. The chain recombines TRBV18 with TRBJ1-6, with D perhaps TRBD1 (6 bases). With 7 bases removed from V and 9 bases from J, the gap between germline ends came to 16 bases. CDR1 and CDR2 (germline): KGHSH, LQKENI. This CDR3 comprises 14 residues.

The DNA for the CDR3 is TGTGCCAGCAAGGAAACAGGGGGCAGCGAAAAACTGTTTTTT. Translation: CASKETGGSEKLFF. This chain joins TRBV12-3 or TRBV12-4 and TRBJ1-4; 9 bases line up with TRBD1. This CDR3 spans 14 amino acids. Unmatched junction bases numbered 8, after V lost 7 bases and J lost 8 bases.

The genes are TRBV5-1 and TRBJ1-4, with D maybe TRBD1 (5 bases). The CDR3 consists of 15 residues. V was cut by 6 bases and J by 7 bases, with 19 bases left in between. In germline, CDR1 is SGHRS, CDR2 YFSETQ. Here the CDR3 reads CASTSLAGRGEKLFF. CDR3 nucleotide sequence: TGCGCCAGCACCTCTTTAGCAGGGCGGGGTGAAAAACTGTTTTTT. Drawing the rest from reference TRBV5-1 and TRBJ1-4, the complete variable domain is KAGVTQTPRYLIKTRGQQVTLSCSPISGHRSVSWYQQTPGQGLQFLFEYFSETQRNKGNFPGRFSGRQFSNSRSEMNVSTLELGDSALYLCASTSLAGRGEKLFFGSGTQLSVL.

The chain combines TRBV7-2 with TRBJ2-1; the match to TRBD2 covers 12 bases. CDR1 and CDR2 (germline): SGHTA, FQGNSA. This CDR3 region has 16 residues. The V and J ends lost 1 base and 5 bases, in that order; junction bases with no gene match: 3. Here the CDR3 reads CASSLGLAGGHNEQFF. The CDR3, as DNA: TGTGCCAGCAGCTTAGGCCTAGCGGGGGGGCACAATGAGCAGTTCTTC.

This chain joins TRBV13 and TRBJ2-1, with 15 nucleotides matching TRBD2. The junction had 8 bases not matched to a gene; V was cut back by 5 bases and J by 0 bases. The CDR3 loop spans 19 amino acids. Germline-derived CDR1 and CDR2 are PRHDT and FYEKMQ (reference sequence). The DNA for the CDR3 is TGTGCCAGCAGCCCCCGGGGACTAGCGGGAGGTAGCTCCTACAATGAGCAGTTCTTC. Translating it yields CASSPRGLAGGSSYNEQFF.

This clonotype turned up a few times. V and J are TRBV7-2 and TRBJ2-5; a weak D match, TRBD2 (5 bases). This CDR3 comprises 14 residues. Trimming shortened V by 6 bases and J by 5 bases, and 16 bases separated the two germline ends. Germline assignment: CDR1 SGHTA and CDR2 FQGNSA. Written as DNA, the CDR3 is TGTGCCAGCAGTTCTCCGGGGAGACCCGAGACCCAGTACTTC. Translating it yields CASSSPGRPETQYF. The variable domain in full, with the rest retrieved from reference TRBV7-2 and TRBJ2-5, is GAGVSQSPSNKVTEKGKDVELRCDPISGHTALYWYRQSLGQGLEFLIYFQGNSAPDKSGLPSDRFSAERTGGSVSTLTIQRTQQEDSAVYLCASSSPGRPETQYFGPGTRLLVL.

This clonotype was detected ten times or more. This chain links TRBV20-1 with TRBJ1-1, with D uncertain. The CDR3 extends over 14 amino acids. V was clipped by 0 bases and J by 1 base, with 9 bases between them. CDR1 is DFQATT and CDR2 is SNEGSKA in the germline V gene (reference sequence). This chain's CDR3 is CSARDGRPNTEAFF. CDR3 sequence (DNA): TGCAGTGCTAGAGATGGTAGGCCGAACACTGAAGCTTTCTTT.

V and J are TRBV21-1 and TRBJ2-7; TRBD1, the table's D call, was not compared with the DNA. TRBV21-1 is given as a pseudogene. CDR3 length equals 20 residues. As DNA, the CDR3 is TGTGCCAGCAGCAAAGAATCCCCCGGACAGCTACATGAGGTACGAGTCGGGCAGTACTTC. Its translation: CASSKESPGQLHEVRVGQYF.